These 16 T cell receptor beta chains originate from one sample sequenced in a study of spatial heterogeneity in lung cancer. TCRdb called the 5' RACE reads again in MiXCR, with one record for every CDR3 protein. The data contain about 38,000 distinct CDR3 sequences, roughly 5.8% of them singletons. The time point here: sample taken at primary tumor resection. Whole RNA from tumor, nontumor lung or frozen PBMC was sequenced unsorted. The sample in question was PBMCs, obtained at surgery. The receptors were gathered from a male donor with early-stage non-small cell lung cancer.

This clonotype was seen at least ten times. The genes are TRBV12-3 or TRBV12-4 and TRBJ1-2; no clear D. Trimming took 6 bases from V and 6 from J, leaving 14 bases between them. The CDR3 is 13 residues long. CDR3: CASRGSAAHGYTF. The CDR3 bases are TGTGCCAGCAGAGGCTCGGCAGCACATGGCTACACCTTC.

Turning to this clonotype: This could be a read error, since a much larger clone is one nucleotide away. The CDR3 here is CASSYSPGQGVRTDTQNF. The CDR3 coding sequence is TGTGCCAGCAGTTACTCTCCGGGACAGGGAGTAAGGACAGATACGCAGAATTTT. The chain has TRBV6-2 or TRBV6-3 and TRBJ2-3; 9 nucleotides line up with TRBD1. CDR3 length equals 18 residues. The germline V gene has CDR1 MNHEY and CDR2 SVGEGT.

This clonotype was counted between two and nine times. CDR3 amino acids: CASSSLAGSTDTQYF. CDR3 DNA: TGTGCCAGCAGCTCACTAGCGGGGAGCACAGATACGCAGTATTTT. The rearrangement links TRBV7-6 to TRBJ2-3; 10 nucleotides agree with TRBD2. This CDR3 has 15 residues. J lost 0 bases, V lost 4 bases, and 1 base had no gene match. Germline V CDR1 and CDR2: SGHVS, FNYEAQ.

In its sample, this clonotype was seen many times. The V gene is TRBV3-1, the J gene TRBJ2-2, with 8 bases lining up with TRBD1. The ends lost 4 bases at V and 5 bases at J; junction bases unmatched: 6. CDR1 is LGHDT, CDR2 YNNKEL, per germline (reference sequence). The CDR3 runs to 15 residues. As DNA, the CDR3 is TGTGCCAGCAGCCCGGACAGGGTTAGAACCGGGGAGCTGTTTTTT. This encodes CASSPDRVRTGELFF.

The V and J genes are TRBV5-1 and TRBJ1-6, with a tentative D call TRBD1 (5 bases). The germline V gene has CDR1 SGHRS and CDR2 YFSETQ. Trimming pared 4 bases from V and 1 base from J, leaving 12 bases between. CDR3 length equals 16 residues. CDR3 coding DNA: TGCGCCAGCAGCCTGGGGACGGGATCCTATAATTCACCCCTCCACTTT. It yields the protein CASSLGTGSYNSPLHF.

This clonotype was found a few times. This sequence joins TRBV12-3 or TRBV12-4 and TRBJ2-2, with D unresolved. This CDR3 is built from 13 residues. V was trimmed by 2 bases and J by 5 bases, leaving 6 bases between them. DNA of the CDR3: TGTGCCAGCAGTTTAACGCTTACCGGGGAGCTGTTTTTT. Protein: CASSLTLTGELFF.

This clonotype was counted many times. The gene calls are TRBV5-1 and TRBJ2-7, with D maybe TRBD2 (6 bases). The V and J ends lost 4 bases and 2 bases respectively, with 10 bases between them. The CDR3 spans 13 residues. Per the germline V gene, CDR1 is SGHRS and CDR2 is YFSETQ. In DNA, the CDR3 is TGCGCCAGCAGCAGGGGACTTACCTACGAGCAGTACTTC. Translated, it gives CASSRGLTYEQYF.

In its sample, this clonotype was seen a few times. The V call is TRBV6-1, the J call TRBJ2-4; D possibly corresponds to TRBD1 (6 bases). The V and J ends lost 5 bases and 1 base respectively, with 15 bases between them. CDR3 length: 16 residues. Germline CDR1 reads MNHNS; CDR2 reads SASEGT. The CDR3 spells CASSPGTLQAKNIQYF. DNA of the CDR3: TGTGCCAGCAGTCCTGGGACACTTCAGGCCAAAAACATTCAGTACTTC.

This rearrangement joins TRBV6-6 to TRBJ1-5; D is perhaps TRBD1 (5 bases). The germline V and J ends were trimmed by 5 bases and 4 bases, with 15 bases remaining between them. The CDR3 runs 15 residues. Germline CDR1 MNHNY, CDR2 SVGAGI (reference sequence). The DNA of the CDR3 is TGTGCCAGCAGTCCCCCCTCCGACAGAAATCAGCCCCAGCATTTT. It specifies CASSPPSDRNQPQHF.

A note on this clonotype: Given a much more abundant clone one base away, this may be a read error. V is TRBV5-1 and J is TRBJ1-1; D may be TRBD1 (5 bases). The CDR3 runs to 14 residues. The V gene's germline CDR1 is SGHRS and CDR2 YFSETQ. Trimming removed 4 bases at V and 4 bases at J, with 14 bases between. CDR3 residues: CASSGQRGGTEAFF. The CDR3 nucleotides read TGCGCCAGCAGCGGCCAGCGGGGCGGCACTGAAGCTTTCTTT.

In this sample, this clonotype turned up many times. This chain uses TRBV11-1 with TRBJ1-6; 7 nucleotides match TRBD1. The CDR3 covers 14 residues. Germline CDR1 and CDR2: SGHAT and FQDESV (reference sequence). Germline trimming cut 1 base from V and 10 bases from J; bases unmatched to any gene: 4. The CDR3 DNA follows: TGTGCCAGCAGCTTAGGTCCAGGGGGATCACCCCTCCACTTT. The encoded protein is CASSLGPGGSPLHF.

This clonotype has ten or more counts. The chain carries TRBV4-1 and TRBJ1-5, with 7 bases lining up with TRBD1. This CDR3 has 16 residues. V trimming: 0 bases; J trimming: 0 bases; junction bases outside the gene matches: 2. From germline, CDR1 is MGHRA and CDR2 YSYEKL. The chain's CDR3 is CASSQETGLSNQPQHF. The CDR3 nucleotides are TGCGCCAGCAGCCAAGAGACAGGGCTTAGCAATCAGCCCCAGCATTTT.

This clonotype was seen at least ten times. The gene calls are TRBV6-2 or TRBV6-3 and TRBJ1-5, with TRBD1 matching 11 bases. From germline, CDR1 is MNHEY and CDR2 SVGEGT. This CDR3 comprises 19 residues. After removal of 8 bases from V and 3 bases from J, the junction contained 18 bases not matched to a gene. The DNA of the CDR3 is TGTGCCAGCGAGGGCGGTCGGACCGGGACAGGGGGTTCCAATCAGCCCCAGCATTTT. Translating gives CASEGGRTGTGGSNQPQHF.

This clonotype was counted a few times. The chain combines TRBV20-1 with TRBJ1-5, with a possible D match to TRBD1 (6 bases). Trimming removed 5 bases from V and 0 bases from J, with 17 bases in between. The CDR3 spans 16 residues. The germline CDR1 and CDR2 sequences are DFQATT and SNEGSKA (reference sequence). CDR3 nucleotides: TGCAGTGCTCGCAACAGGGTCGAAAATAGCAATCAGCCCCAGCATTTT. Translated, it gives CSARNRVENSNQPQHF.

This clonotype occurred many times. The chain has TRBV6-6 and TRBJ2-5; TRBD1 aligns across 10 bases. V lost 5 bases to trimming and J lost 5 bases; unmatched junction nucleotides: 8. The CDR3 covers 15 residues. CDR1 is MNHNY and CDR2 is SVGAGI in the germline V gene (reference sequence). This CDR3 is CASSPRQGAGETQYF. The CDR3 bases are TGTGCCAGCAGTCCCCGACAGGGGGCAGGTGAGACCCAGTACTTC.

This clonotype has ten or more counts. The chain recombines TRBV10-2 with TRBJ1-5, with D maybe TRBD1 (5 bases). V was trimmed by 6 bases and J by 0 bases, leaving 9 bases between them. The germline V gene encodes CDR1 WSHSY and CDR2 SAAADI. CDR3 length equals 14 residues. CDR3 residues: CASRPGYSNQPQHF. The CDR3 coding sequence is TGCGCCAGCAGGCCAGGGTATAGCAATCAGCCCCAGCATTTT.